This passage covers 4 T cell receptor beta chains from one sample sequenced in a study of T-cell memory formation after mild COVID-19. TCRdb processed the 5' RACE reads anew with MiXCR; each CDR3 protein has one entry. The repertoire includes over 150,000 distinct CDR3 sequences, about a fifth of them detected once, and about 23% sits in the top ten. Sequencing input: PBMCs or a T cell subset sorted from them (not recorded which). These receptors were obtained from an adult woman who had mild COVID-19 (a few samples of this study predate the infection). Cell type and time point are not known.

V and J are TRBV5-5 and TRBJ1-1; TRBD1 agrees at 8 bases. The germline V gene encodes CDR1 SGHKS and CDR2 YYEKEE (reference sequence). Trimming took 4 bases from V and 3 from J; bases not matched to a gene: 8. The CDR3 is 15 residues long. For the CDR3, the DNA is TGTGCCAGCAGCCCTGGACAGGGAGTGGACACTGAAGCTTTCTTT. Its translation: CASSPGQGVDTEAFF. Based on the CDR3 plus reference TRBV5-5 and TRBJ1-1, the full variable domain is DAGVTQSPTHLIKTRGQQVTLRCSPISGHKSVSWYQQVLGQGPQFIFQYYEKEERGRGNFPDRFSARQFPNYSSELNVNALLLGDSALYLCASSPGQGVDTEAFFGQGTRLTVV.

The chain employs TRBV29-1 and TRBJ2-1; 7 positions match TRBD2. The CDR3 length is 13 residues. Germline-derived CDR1 and CDR2 are SQVTM and ANQGSEA. V was pared by 5 bases and J by 4 bases, with 5 bases of the junction left unmatched. CDR3 in DNA: TGCAGCGTTCTCGCGGGAGTGTACAATGAGCAGTTCTTC. As protein: CSVLAGVYNEQFF.

The V call is TRBV6-6, the J call TRBJ2-7; D is tentatively TRBD1 or TRBD2 (6 bases each). CDR3 length: 12 residues. V was shortened by 2 bases and J by 6 bases, with 8 bases between the two germline ends. Germline values: CDR1 MNHNY, CDR2 SVGAGI (reference sequence). The CDR3 reads CASSYGGREQYF. CDR3 bases: TGTGCCAGCAGTTACGGGGGGCGCGAGCAGTACTTC.

There are many counts of this clonotype. V gene TRBV7-9 combines with J gene TRBJ2-7; D is unclear. V lost 1 base and J lost 2, with 6 bases in between. Looked up from germline, CDR1 is SEHNR and CDR2 is FQNEAQ (reference sequence). The CDR3 length is 13 residues. The CDR3 DNA sequence: TGTGCCAGCAGCTTAGTCGGCCCCTACGAGCAGTACTTC. Translated, it gives CASSLVGPYEQYF.